The following is a T cell receptor beta chain sequence with its context. The antigen is unknown. CDR1 and CDR2 (germline): PRHDT, FYEKMQ (reference sequence). The CDR3 spans 18 residues. V was shortened by 1 base and J by 0 bases, with 16 bases between the two germline ends. This sample was taken from a study of cytomegalovirus exposure and HLA in healthy donors. Study results and caveats: An analysis was carried out at a later point. It showed that HLA-associated TCR beta chains were more clonally expanded than equally common non-associated chains.

This PCR relied on a set of 60 Vbeta primers and 13 Jbeta primers. Sequencing used immunoSEQ multiplex PCR; TCRdb keeps in-frame clones, though not all of them. The data show tens of thousands of clones, around 66% seen once. The sequence was collected from a male donor in good health and CMV-seropositive. The rearrangement links TRBV13 to TRBJ2-4; D is perhaps TRBD2 (5 bases). The material sequenced was PBMCs. The CDR3 DNA sequence: TGTGCCAGCAGCTTAGTCGGTCCCAAGCGGATAGCCAAAAACATTCAGTACTTC. Amino acid sequence: CASSLVGPKRIAKNIQYF.